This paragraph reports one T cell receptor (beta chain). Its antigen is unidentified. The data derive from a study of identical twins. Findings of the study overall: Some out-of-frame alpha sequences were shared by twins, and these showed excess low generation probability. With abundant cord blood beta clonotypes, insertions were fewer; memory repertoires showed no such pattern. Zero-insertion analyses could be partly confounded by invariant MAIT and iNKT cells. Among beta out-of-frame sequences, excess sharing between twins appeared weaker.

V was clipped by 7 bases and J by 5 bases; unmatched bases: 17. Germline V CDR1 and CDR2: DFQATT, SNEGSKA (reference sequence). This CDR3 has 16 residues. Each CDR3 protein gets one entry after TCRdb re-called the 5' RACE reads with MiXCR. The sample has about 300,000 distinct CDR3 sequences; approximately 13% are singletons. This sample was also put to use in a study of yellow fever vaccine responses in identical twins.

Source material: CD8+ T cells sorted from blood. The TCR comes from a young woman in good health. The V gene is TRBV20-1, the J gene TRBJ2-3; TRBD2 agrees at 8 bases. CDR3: CSGANWERGSVDTQYF. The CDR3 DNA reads TGCAGTGGAGCTAATTGGGAGCGGGGGTCCGTAGATACGCAGTATTTT.